Sequencing of this TCR beta chain was carried out in a study of T cells in Graves' hyperthyroidism and ophthalmopathy. This clonotype was counted a single time. Antigen unknown. Whole-study results and caveats: The model foresaw ophthalmopathy a median 6.5 months prior to onset. Using 13 V-J features, a model discriminated ophthalmopathy from stable hyperthyroidism.

The V gene's germline CDR1 is WSHSY and CDR2 SAAADI. Between the trimmed V and J ends, which lost 5 bases and 2 bases, there was a span of 18 bases. CDR3 length: 16 residues. Amplification of TCR beta CDR3 regions was performed using RNA transcripts as template. The HTBI primer set drove a first-round RT-PCR of the TCR CDR3. TCRdb analysed the multiplex PCR reads with MiXCR anew, one entry per CDR3 protein. The table lists roughly 500,000 distinct CDR3 sequences, 40% to 50% of them singletons. The chain joins TRBV10-2 to TRBJ1-1; the D is unclear. The specimen was peripheral blood or thyroid tissue (not recorded which). The sequence derives from an adult woman with Graves' disease, either hyperthyroidism or ophthalmopathy (not recorded which). As DNA, the CDR3 is TGCGCCAGCAGTCCCCACTCTCTGGGGATTAACACTGAAGCTTTCTTT. Translation: CASSPHSLGINTEAFF.